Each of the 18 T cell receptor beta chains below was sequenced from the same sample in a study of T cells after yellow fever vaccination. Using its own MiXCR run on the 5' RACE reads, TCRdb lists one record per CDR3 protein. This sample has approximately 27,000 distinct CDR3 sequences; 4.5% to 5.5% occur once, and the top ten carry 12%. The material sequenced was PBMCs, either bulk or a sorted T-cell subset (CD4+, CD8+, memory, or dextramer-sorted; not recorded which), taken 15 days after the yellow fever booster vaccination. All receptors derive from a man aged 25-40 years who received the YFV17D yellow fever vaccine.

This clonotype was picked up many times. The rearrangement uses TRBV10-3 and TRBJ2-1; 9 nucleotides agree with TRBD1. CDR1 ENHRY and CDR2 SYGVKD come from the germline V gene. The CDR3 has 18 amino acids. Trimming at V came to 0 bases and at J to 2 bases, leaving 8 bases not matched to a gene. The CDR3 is CAISESIPGQGPYNEQFF. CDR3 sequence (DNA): TGTGCCATCAGTGAGTCGATCCCGGGACAGGGACCCTACAATGAGCAGTTCTTC.

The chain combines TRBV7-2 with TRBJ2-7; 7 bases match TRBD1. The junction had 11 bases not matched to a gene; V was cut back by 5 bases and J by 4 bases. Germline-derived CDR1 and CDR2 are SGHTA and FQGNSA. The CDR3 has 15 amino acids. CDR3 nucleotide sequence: TGTGCCAGCAGCGCCCGGGACAGAGCGAGGTACGAGCAGTACTTC. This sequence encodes CASSARDRARYEQYF.

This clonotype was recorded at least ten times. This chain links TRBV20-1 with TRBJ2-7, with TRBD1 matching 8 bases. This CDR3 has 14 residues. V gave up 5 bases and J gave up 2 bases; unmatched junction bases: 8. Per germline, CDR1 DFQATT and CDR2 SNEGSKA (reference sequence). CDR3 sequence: CSAETDRGPYEQYF. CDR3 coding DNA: TGCAGTGCTGAGACAGACAGGGGTCCCTACGAGCAGTACTTC.

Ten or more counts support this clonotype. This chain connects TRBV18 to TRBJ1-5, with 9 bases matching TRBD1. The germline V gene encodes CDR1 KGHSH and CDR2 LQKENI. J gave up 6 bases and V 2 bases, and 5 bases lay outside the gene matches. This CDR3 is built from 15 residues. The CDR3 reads CASSPTGQGSQPQHF. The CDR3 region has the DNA TGTGCCAGCTCACCAACGGGACAGGGTAGTCAGCCCCAGCATTTT. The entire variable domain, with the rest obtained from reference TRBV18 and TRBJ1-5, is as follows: NAGVMQNPRHLVRRRGQEARLRCSPMKGHSHVYWYRQLPEEGLKFMVYLQKENIIDESGMPKERFSAEFPKEGPSILRIQQVVRGDSAAYFCASSPTGQGSQPQHFGDGTRLSIL.

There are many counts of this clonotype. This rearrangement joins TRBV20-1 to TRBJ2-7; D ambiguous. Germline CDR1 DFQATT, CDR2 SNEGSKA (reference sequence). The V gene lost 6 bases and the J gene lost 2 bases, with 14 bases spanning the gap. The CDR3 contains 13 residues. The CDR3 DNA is TGCAGTGCAAGGGCCCCTGAGCCCTACGAGCAGTACTTC. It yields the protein CSARAPEPYEQYF.

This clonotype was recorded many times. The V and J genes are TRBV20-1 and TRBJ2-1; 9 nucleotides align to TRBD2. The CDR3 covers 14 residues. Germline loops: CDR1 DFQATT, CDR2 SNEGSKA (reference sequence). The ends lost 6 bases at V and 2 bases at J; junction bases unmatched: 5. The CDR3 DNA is TGCAGTGCCCTGCGGGAGGGGGCCTACAATGAGCAGTTCTTC. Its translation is CSALREGAYNEQFF.

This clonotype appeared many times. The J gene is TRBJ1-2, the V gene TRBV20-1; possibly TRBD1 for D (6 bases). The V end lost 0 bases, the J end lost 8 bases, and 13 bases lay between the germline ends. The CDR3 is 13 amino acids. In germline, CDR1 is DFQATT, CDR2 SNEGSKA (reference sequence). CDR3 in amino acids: CSARDRGEGGYTF. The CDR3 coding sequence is TGCAGTGCTAGAGATAGGGGGGAGGGCGGCTACACCTTC.

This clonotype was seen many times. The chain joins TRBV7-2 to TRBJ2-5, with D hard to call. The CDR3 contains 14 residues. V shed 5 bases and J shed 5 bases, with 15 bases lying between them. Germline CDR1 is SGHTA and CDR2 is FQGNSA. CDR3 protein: CASSIDPPPETQYF. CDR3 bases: TGTGCCAGCAGCATAGATCCGCCCCCGGAGACCCAGTACTTC.

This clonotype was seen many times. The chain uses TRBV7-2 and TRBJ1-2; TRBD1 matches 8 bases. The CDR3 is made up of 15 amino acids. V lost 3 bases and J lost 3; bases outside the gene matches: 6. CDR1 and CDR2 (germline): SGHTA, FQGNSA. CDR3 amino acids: CASSLGTGPYYGYTF. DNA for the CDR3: TGTGCCAGCAGCTTGGGGACAGGACCTTACTATGGCTACACCTTC.

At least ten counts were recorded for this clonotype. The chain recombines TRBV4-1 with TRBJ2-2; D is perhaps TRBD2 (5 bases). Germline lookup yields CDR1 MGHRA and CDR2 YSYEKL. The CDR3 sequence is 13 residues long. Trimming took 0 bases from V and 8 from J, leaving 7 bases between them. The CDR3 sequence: CASSQDLAGELFF. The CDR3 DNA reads TGCGCCAGCAGCCAAGATCTAGCAGGGGAGCTGTTTTTT.

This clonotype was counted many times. The CDR3 sequence: CASRRDPNEKLFF. CDR3 DNA: TGTGCCAGCAGACGGGATCCTAATGAAAAACTGTTTTTT. The chain is built from TRBV6-1 and TRBJ1-4; the D is unclear. V was clipped by 6 bases and J by 3 bases, with 8 bases between them. Germline V gene lookup returns CDR1 MNHNS and CDR2 SASEGT. The CDR3 extends over 13 amino acids.

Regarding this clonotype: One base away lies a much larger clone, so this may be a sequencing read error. For the CDR3, the DNA is TGTGCCAGCAGCCGACGGGCACCCCAAGAGACCCAGTACTTC. This sequence encodes CASSRRAPQETQYF. The J gene is TRBJ2-5, the V gene TRBV12-3 or TRBV12-4, with no clear D. V gave up 6 bases and J gave up 1 base, with 12 bases separating them. This CDR3 comprises 14 residues.

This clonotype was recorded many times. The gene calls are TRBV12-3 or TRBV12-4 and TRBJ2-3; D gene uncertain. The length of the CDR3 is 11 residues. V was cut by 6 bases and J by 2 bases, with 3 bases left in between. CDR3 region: CASRFTDTQYF. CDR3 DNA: TGTGCCAGCAGATTCACAGATACGCAGTATTTT.

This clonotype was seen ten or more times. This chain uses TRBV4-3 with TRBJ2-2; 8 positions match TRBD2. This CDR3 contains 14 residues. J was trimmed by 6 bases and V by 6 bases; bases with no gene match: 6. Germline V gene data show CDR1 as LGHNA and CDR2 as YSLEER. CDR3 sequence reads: CASRRAGGSGELFF. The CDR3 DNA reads TGCGCCAGCAGGAGGGCGGGAGGTTCCGGGGAGCTGTTTTTT.

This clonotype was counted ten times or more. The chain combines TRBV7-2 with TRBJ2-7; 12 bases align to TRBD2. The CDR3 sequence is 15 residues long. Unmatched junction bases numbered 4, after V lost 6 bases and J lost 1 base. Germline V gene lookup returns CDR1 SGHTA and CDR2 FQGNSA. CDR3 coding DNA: TGTGCCAGCAGGCTAGCGGGAGGGGCGTCCTACGAGCAGTACTTC. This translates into CASRLAGGASYEQYF.

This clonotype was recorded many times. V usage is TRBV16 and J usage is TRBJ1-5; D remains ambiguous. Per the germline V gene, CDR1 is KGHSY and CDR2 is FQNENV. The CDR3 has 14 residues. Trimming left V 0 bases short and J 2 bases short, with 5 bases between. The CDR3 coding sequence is TGTGCCAGCAGCCAATCTAAGGGCAATCAGCCCCAGCATTTT. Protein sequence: CASSQSKGNQPQHF.

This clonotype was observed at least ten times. CDR3 in DNA: TGTGCCAGCAGTGAAGTGGGACAGCAGCCCCAGCATTTT. Protein: CASSEVGQQPQHF. The chain joins TRBV6-1 to TRBJ1-5; 7 bases line up with TRBD1. J gave up 7 bases and V 1 base, and 1 base lay outside the gene matches. The CDR3 length is 13 residues. CDR1 MNHNS and CDR2 SASEGT come from the germline V gene.

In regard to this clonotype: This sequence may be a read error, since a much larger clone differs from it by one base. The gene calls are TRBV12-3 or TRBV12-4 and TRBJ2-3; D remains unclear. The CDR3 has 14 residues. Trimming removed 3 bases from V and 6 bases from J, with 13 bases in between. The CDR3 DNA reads TGTGCCAGCAGTTTTGCGCAGTCAAAGGATACGCAGTATTTT. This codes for CASSFAQSKDTQYF.